The clone carrying this TCR beta chain was recorded a few times. No conserved phenylalanine or tryptophan is present at the end of the CDR3, so a read error is the likely explanation. Patients selected for sequencing had displayed CD8+CD57+ cell expansion by flow cytometry. With no exception, the patients had severe acquired aplastic anemia. Genomic DNA, the template, was used for profiling of the TCR beta VDJ and CDR3. TCRdb re-analysed the reads in MiXCR, keeping a single row per CDR3 protein. The sample contains roughly 500,000 distinct CDR3 sequences, more than 25% of which appear only once. These data originate in a study of CD8+CD57+ T cells in acquired aplastic anemia. V was cut by 1 base and J by 1 base, with 4 bases left in between. Germline CDR1 and CDR2: SGHAT and FQNNGV. The CDR3 sequence is 14 residues long.

Sequenced material: sorted CD4+, CD8+, or CD8+CD57+ T cells (not recorded which) from PBMCs. The chain links TRBV11-2 to TRBJ2-2; D gene unclear. This clonotype was sampled from a human donor with aplastic anemia. CDR3 DNA: TGTGCCAGCAGCTTAGGTGGGAACACCGGGGAGCTGTTTCTT. Translating it yields CASSLGGNTGELFL.